The clone carrying this T cell receptor beta chain showed up just a few times. This sample is drawn from a study of beta chain features in type 1 diabetes. The study reverse transcribed the entire isolated RNA, so it sequenced expressed TCRB transcripts. Data came from immunoSEQ multiplex PCR; TCRdb stores just in-frame clones and leaves some out. The sample contains fewer than 500,000 clones, roughly 13% of which appear only once. V dropped 1 base and J dropped 5 bases, with 2 bases sitting between them. The length of the CDR3 is 11 residues. Germline V gene sequence: CDR1 SGHVS, CDR2 FQNEAQ. Sequencing used naive CD4+ T cells from blood. This sequence was found in a man aged 25 to 40 in good health. This chain connects TRBV7-8 to TRBJ2-5, with unresolved D. The CDR3 reads CASSLVETQYF. Here the CDR3 DNA reads TGTGCCAGCAGCTTAGTTGAGACCCAGTACTTC.